The rows below give T cell receptor beta chains drawn from one sample of a study of Graves' ophthalmopathy and Graves' hyperthyroidism. One entry per CDR3 protein results from TCRdb running MiXCR on the multiplex PCR reads. Seen here are approximately 330,000 distinct CDR3 sequences, roughly 15% observed once, and the top ten hold around 12%. Specimen: peripheral blood. All receptors come from an adult man with Graves' ophthalmopathy. Both conserved end residues are trimmed from each CDR3. Each record gives: D gene, V gene, CDR3 protein. The D gene is left open where the match is weak.

>.|TRBV9
ASSGRGTAYNSPLH
>.|TRBV12-3/TRBV12-4
ASSDSRGIYEQY
>TRBD2|TRBV28
ASIGGGDEQY
>TRBD1|TRBV6-1
ASSDRTGKSQPQH
>.|TRBV4-1
ASSQDIPGEQY
>.|TRBV20-1
SAAPPGSGNIQY
>TRBD1|TRBV5-1
ASRPRDRSTGELF
>.|TRBV18
ASQFTGNQPQH
>TRBD2|TRBV6-1
ASLELAGGGHEQY
>TRBD1|TRBV6-2/TRBV6-3
ASSYSPAQGAINTEAF
>.|TRBV18
ASSPFRSSNQPQH
>TRBD2|TRBV7-8
ASSFRTSSEQY
>.|TRBV5-1
ASSLRGGPGGNTEAF
>TRBD1|TRBV24-1
ATSDLRRGQGETQY
>.|TRBV9
ASSPLGWSTEAF
>TRBD2|TRBV6-1
ASSTSGNGELF
>.|TRBV29-1
SVGHGNGYT
>.|TRBV7-8
ASSPRDVYEQY
>.|TRBV5-1
ASSSSARDTHHKAF
>.|TRBV6-1
ASSETSRHQTQY
>.|TRBV7-2
ASSGVGGRTEAF
>TRBD2|TRBV30
AWTSGGTRQEQY
>.|TRBV2
ASRGVETTEAF
>TRBD1|TRBV6-1
ASTDRAYSNQPQH
>TRBD1|TRBV11-2
ASRNAGTGPNQPQH
>.|TRBV7-9
ASSLGQAGLYGYT
>.|TRBV6-5
ASSFIRANEAF
>.|TRBV20-1
SAEWGNTEAF
>.|TRBV28
ASSLGYGGSNQPQH
>.|TRBV12-3/TRBV12-4
ASRRTGELF
>TRBD2|TRBV29-1
SVAETGGLEETQY
>TRBD1|TRBV4-1
ASSQQQGNFYEQY
>.|TRBV7-2
ASSLVGGGGKLF
>.|TRBV13
ASSLIGGALGEQY
>TRBD2|TRBV12-3/TRBV12-4
ASSYFGGSIPGELF
>.|TRBV11-2
ASSLGYGVGPGYEQY
>.|TRBV18
ASSPEDLISGNTIY
>TRBD1|TRBV7-6
ASSRLTGGRSDEQY
>TRBD1|TRBV6-1
ASRHGQGIVHEQY
>.|TRBV12-3/TRBV12-4
ASTTSPGVQETQY
>.|TRBV10-3
AISELTGNTEAF
>.|TRBV11-2
ASSHDGSDNSPLH
>TRBD1|TRBV11-2
ASSLTGGRNTEAF
>.|TRBV6-5
ASSLPDRPYEQY
>.|TRBV30
AWSTKGGLTEAF
>.|TRBV5-4
ASSLGGEVTQY
>.|TRBV6-1
ASSMSGVGGNQPQH
>.|TRBV2
ASKLINKAF
>TRBD1|TRBV19
ASRGWDRGLYQPQH
>TRBD1|TRBV28
ASRSDRGPTGELF
>.|TRBV9
ASSVDWAGEQY
>.|TRBV5-1
ASSFNGAYNSPLH
>TRBD1|TRBV12-3/TRBV12-4
ASSGDRVVNTEAF
>.|TRBV18
ASSADRNTGELF
>.|TRBV20-1
SAPPVRTLGEQY